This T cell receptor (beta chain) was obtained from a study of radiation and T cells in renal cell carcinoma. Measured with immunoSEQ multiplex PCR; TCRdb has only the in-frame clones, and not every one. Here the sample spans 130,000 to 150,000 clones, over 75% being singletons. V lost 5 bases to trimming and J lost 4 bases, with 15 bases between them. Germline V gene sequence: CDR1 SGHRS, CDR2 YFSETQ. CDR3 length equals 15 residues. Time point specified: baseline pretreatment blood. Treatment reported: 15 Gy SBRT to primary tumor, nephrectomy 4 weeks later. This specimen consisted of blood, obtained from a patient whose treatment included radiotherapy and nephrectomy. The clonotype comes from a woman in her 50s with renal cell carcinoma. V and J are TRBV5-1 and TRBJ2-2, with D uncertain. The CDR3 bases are TGCGCCAGCAGTCCCGGTAGACCTTTCACCGGGGAGCTGTTTTTT. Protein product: CASSPGRPFTGELFF.